The following is a T cell receptor (beta chain) sequence with its context. Its target is unknown. The V and J ends lost 0 bases and 1 base respectively, with 16 bases between them. This CDR3 is 17 amino acids long. The V gene's germline CDR1 is SGHRS and CDR2 YFSETQ. In building TCR beta libraries, iRepertoire HTBI primers were used together with Arm-PCR of CDR3 regions. TCRdb re-called the multiplex PCR reads with MiXCR, one entry per CDR3 protein. This sample has more than 650,000 distinct CDR3 sequences, with around 30% found just once. The sample originates from a study of regulatory T cells in long-lasting Graves disease. Study information: Persistent Graves' disease denoted over 5 years of antithyroid drugs plus positive TSH receptor antibodies. Overall study findings and caveats: Exclusively peripheral blood, rather than thyroid tissue, was studied.

Time point defined: persistent/refractory GD, antithyroid drugs over 5 years with positive TRAb. PBMC RNA was the source of the TCR library. From an endocrinology department in Xi'an, China, came the patients. The collection involved drawing about 8.2 milliliters of peripheral blood into EDTA tubes. This TCR was sampled from a female donor with Graves disease. V is TRBV5-1 and J is TRBJ1-1; D gene uncertain. This sample comprised peripheral blood mononuclear cells (PBMCs), obtained when the disease was refractory, from a patient treated with antithyroid drugs. This chain's CDR3 is CASSLERTRRSNTEAFF. In nucleotides, the CDR3 is TGCGCCAGCAGCTTGGAGAGGACCCGCCGTTCGAACACTGAAGCTTTCTTT. The entire variable domain, with the rest obtained from reference TRBV5-1 and TRBJ1-1, is as follows: KAGVTQTPRYLIKTRGQQVTLSCSPISGHRSVSWYQQTPGQGLQFLFEYFSETQRNKGNFPGRFSGRQFSNSRSEMNVSTLELGDSALYLCASSLERTRRSNTEAFFGQGTRLTVV.